This T cell receptor beta chain was profiled in a study of read filtering for tumor transcriptome and immune sequencing. For the study at large: Mean patient age was roughly 72 years, range 47 to 80; around 17 male, 11 to 15 female. Study-wide results and caveats: IR-seq and RNA-seq agreed better without single-read clonotypes.

This clonotype was recorded many times. The antigen is unknown. Germline CDR1 is SGHTA and CDR2 is FQGNSA. With 5 bases clipped from V and 3 bases from J, the junction kept 7 bases outside the gene matches. There are 16 residues in the CDR3. This library used around 400 ng RNA and molecular barcoded adaptors spanning alpha/delta and beta/gamma chains. Each CDR3 protein is one row after TCRdb ran MiXCR on the reads. Among about 130,000 distinct CDR3 sequences, 10% to 15% were seen once, and the ten largest hold roughly 9.6%. The sequencing sample was made of a population of CD138-negative cells sorted from bone marrow. The source of this sequence is a donor at least 40 years old with multiple myeloma. This chain joins TRBV7-2 and TRBJ2-1; TRBD1 agrees at 10 bases. Here the CDR3 DNA reads TGTGCCAGCAGCCGAGGGACAGGGGTAATCTACAATGAGCAGTTCTTC. It translates to CASSRGTGVIYNEQFF. Using reference TRBV7-2 and TRBJ2-1 for the parts outside the CDR3, the full variable domain is GAGVSQSPSNKVTEKGKDVELRCDPISGHTALYWYRQSLGQGLEFLIYFQGNSAPDKSGLPSDRFSAERTGGSVSTLTIQRTQQEDSAVYLCASSRGTGVIYNEQFFGPGTRLTVL.